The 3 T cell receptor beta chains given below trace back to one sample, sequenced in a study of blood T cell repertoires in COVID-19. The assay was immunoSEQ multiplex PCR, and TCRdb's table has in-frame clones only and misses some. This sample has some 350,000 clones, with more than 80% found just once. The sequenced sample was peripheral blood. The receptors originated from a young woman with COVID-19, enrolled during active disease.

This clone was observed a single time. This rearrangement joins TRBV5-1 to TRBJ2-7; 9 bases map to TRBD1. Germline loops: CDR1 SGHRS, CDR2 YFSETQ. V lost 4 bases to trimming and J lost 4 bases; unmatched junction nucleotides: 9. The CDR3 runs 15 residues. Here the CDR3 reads CASSLWTGAGYEQYF. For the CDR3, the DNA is TGCGCCAGCAGCCTTTGGACAGGGGCGGGTTACGAGCAGTACTTC.

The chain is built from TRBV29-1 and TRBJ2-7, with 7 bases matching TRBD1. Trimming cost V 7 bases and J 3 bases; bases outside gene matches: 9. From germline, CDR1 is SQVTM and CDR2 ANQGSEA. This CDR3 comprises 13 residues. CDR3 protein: CSALTTGFYEQYF. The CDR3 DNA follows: TGCAGCGCCTTAACGACAGGGTTCTACGAGCAGTACTTC.

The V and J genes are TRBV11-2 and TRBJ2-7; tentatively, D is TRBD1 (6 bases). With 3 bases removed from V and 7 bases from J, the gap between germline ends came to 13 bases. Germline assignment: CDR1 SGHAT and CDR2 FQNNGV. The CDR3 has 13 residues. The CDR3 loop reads CASSLTGLGEQYF. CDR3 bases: TGTGCCAGCAGCTTGACAGGTCTGGGGGAGCAGTACTTC. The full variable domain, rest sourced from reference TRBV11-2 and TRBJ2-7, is EAGVAQSPRYKIIEKRQSVAFWCNPISGHATLYWYQQILGQGPKLLIQFQNNGVVDDSQLPKDRFSAERLKGVDSTLKIQPAKLEDSAVYLCASSLTGLGEQYFGPGTRLTVT.